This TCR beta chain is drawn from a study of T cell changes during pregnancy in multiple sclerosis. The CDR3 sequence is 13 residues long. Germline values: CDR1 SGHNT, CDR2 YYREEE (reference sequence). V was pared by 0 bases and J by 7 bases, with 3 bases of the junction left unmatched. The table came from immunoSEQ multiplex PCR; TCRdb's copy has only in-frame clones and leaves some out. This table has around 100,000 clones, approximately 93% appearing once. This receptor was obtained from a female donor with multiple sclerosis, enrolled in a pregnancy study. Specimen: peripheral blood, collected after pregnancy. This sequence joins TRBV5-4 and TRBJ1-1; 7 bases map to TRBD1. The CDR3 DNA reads TGTGCCAGCAGCTTGGCTGACAGGGTTGAAGCTTTCTTT. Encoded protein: CASSLADRVEAFF.